The rows below give T cell receptor beta chains drawn from one sample of a study of regulatory T cells in long-lasting Graves disease. TCRdb ran MiXCR on the multiplex PCR reads and lists one entry per CDR3 protein. The repertoire has some 330,000 distinct CDR3 sequences, approximately 25% of them found once; the top ten carry around 30%. The specimen comprised peripheral blood mononuclear cells (PBMCs), sampled when the disease was refractory, from a patient treated with antithyroid drugs. The receptors originated from a woman aged 40 to 50 with Graves disease. Each CDR3 is given with its conserved first and last residue. The D gene is left open where the match is weak. Rows may omit the clone size; those that give it use once, few, many or a size class.

clone size | J gene | D gene | V gene | CDR3 protein | CDR3 DNA
many | TRBJ2-7 | - | TRBV5-6 | CASSSSYAGYEQYF | TGTGCCAGCAGCTCTTCATACGCGGGCTACGAGCAGTACTTC
many | TRBJ1-1 | - | TRBV7-3 | CASSPGWGTEAFF | TGTGCCAGCAGCCCCGGGTGGGGTACTGAAGCTTTCTTT
- | TRBJ2-4 | - | TRBV20-1 | CSAIYRALAKNIQYF | TGCAGTGCTATCTACAGGGCACTAGCCAAAAACATTCAGTACTTC
- | TRBJ2-7 | - | TRBV7-2 | CASSPDSSTSYEQYF | TGTGCCAGCAGTCCAGACAGTTCTACTTCCTACGAGCAGTACTTC
many | TRBJ1-1 | TRBD1 | TRBV28 | CASSFPTGSEAFF | TGTGCCAGCAGTTTCCCGACAGGGTCTGAAGCTTTCTTT
many | TRBJ1-1 | - | TRBV29-1 | CSVDKGFGTEAFF | TGCAGCGTTGATAAGGGATTCGGCACTGAAGCTTTCTTT
- | TRBJ2-3 | - | TRBV6-2/TRBV6-3 | CASSFIRTSTDTQYF | TGTGCCAGCAGTTTTATACGGACTAGCACAGATACGCAGTATTTT
- | TRBJ2-7 | - | TRBV10-3 | CAISESGGEQYF | TGTGCCATCAGTGAGTCCGGGGGCGAGCAGTACTTC
few | TRBJ1-4 | TRBD1 | TRBV9 | CASSVWDRDEKLFF | TGTGCCAGCAGCGTCTGGGACAGGGATGAAAAACTGTTTTTT
many | TRBJ2-5 | - | TRBV9 | CASSERVDRKGETQYF | TGTGCCAGCAGCGAACGTGTCGACAGGAAAGGGGAGACCCAGTACTTC
once | TRBJ2-7 | - | TRBV30 | CAWSESSYEQYF | TGTGCCTGGAGTGAAAGCTCCTACGAGCAGTACTTC
few | TRBJ2-1 | - | TRBV12-3/TRBV12-4 | CASSFGGNSYNEQFF | TGTGCCAGCAGTTTCGGCGGAAACTCCTACAATGAGCAGTTCTTC
many | TRBJ2-2 | - | TRBV11-1 | CASSDYGGNTGELFF | TGTGCCAGCAGCGACTATGGCGGCAACACCGGGGAGCTGTTTTTT
many | TRBJ2-4 | - | TRBV5-1 | CASSPTAGKNIQYF | TGCGCCAGCAGCCCTACGGCGGGCAAAAACATTCAGTACTTC
many | TRBJ1-1 | - | TRBV2 | CASFTRGITEAFF | TGTGCCAGCTTCACGAGGGGGATCACTGAAGCTTTCTTT
many | TRBJ2-5 | - | TRBV10-3 | CAISESFSEETQYF | TGTGCCATCAGTGAGTCGTTTAGCGAAGAGACCCAGTACTTC
many | TRBJ1-4 | - | TRBV15 | CATSRGVEKLFF | TGTGCCACCAGCAGAGGGGTGGAAAAACTGTTTTTT
many | TRBJ2-7 | TRBD2 | TRBV19 | CASSIGLAVNYEQYF | TGTGCCAGTAGTATCGGGCTAGCGGTTAACTACGAGCAGTACTTC
many | TRBJ2-2 | TRBD2 | TRBV2 | CASSALATNTGELFF | TGTGCCAGCAGTGCACTAGCGACCAACACCGGGGAGCTGTTTTTT
- | TRBJ1-6 | - | TRBV9 | CASSPRAGLGSPLHF | TGTGCCAGCAGCCCGAGGGCAGGGTTGGGATCACCCCTCCACTTT
many | TRBJ2-5 | TRBD1 | TRBV20-1 | CSARRDSPQETQYF | TGCAGTGCTAGGAGGGACAGTCCTCAAGAGACCCAGTACTTC
few | TRBJ2-7 | - | TRBV10-3 | CAITQGFEGEQYF | TGTGCCATCACTCAAGGATTCGAGGGGGAGCAGTACTTC
- | TRBJ2-2 | TRBD1 | TRBV6-1 | CASSRQGGDTGELFF | TGTGCCAGCAGCCGACAGGGGGGGGACACCGGGGAGCTGTTTTTT
many | TRBJ2-5 | TRBD2 | TRBV20-1 | CSAPRAGSIPRETQYF | TGCAGTGCCCCAAGAGCGGGGTCCATTCCAAGGGAGACCCAGTACTTC
- | TRBJ2-2 | TRBD2 | TRBV20-1 | CSARAGANTGELFF | TGCAGTGCTAGGGCGGGAGCGAACACCGGGGAGCTGTTTTTT
- | TRBJ2-7 | TRBD1 | TRBV20-1 | CSVPGQGKNYEQYF | TGCAGTGTCCCGGGACAGGGCAAAAACTACGAGCAGTACTTC
many | TRBJ2-7 | - | TRBV11-2 | CASSRGSSYEQYF | TGTGCCAGCAGCCGTGGGTCCTCCTACGAGCAGTACTTC
- | TRBJ2-2 | - | TRBV20-1 | CSASRHYGITGELFF | TGCAGTGCTAGTCGGCACTATGGGATCACCGGGGAGCTGTTTTTT
few | TRBJ2-2 | - | TRBV27 | CASSLGGSTGELFF | TGTGCCAGCAGTTTGGGGGGAAGCACCGGGGAGCTGTTTTTT
few | TRBJ2-7 | - | TRBV14 | CASSPNPGQKFPYEQYF | TGTGCCAGCAGCCCCAATCCGGGACAAAAGTTCCCCTACGAGCAGTACTTC
few | TRBJ2-3 | TRBD2 | TRBV20-1 | CSAYHRSGGDTQYF | TGCAGTGCTTACCACCGGTCCGGGGGGGATACGCAGTATTTT
many | TRBJ2-5 | - | TRBV20-1 | CSARAYGSAETQYF | TGCAGTGCTAGAGCCTACGGGAGTGCTGAGACCCAGTACTTC
- | TRBJ1-1 | - | TRBV5-1 | CASSLLGDPNTEAFF | TGCGCCAGCAGCTTGTTAGGGGACCCGAACACTGAAGCTTTCTTT
few | TRBJ2-5 | - | TRBV20-1 | CSALNPEETQYF | TGCAGTGCTCTAAACCCAGAAGAGACCCAGTACTTC
- | TRBJ2-7 | TRBD1 | TRBV15 | CATSRVGTGSSYEQYF | TGTGCCACCAGCAGAGTTGGGACAGGGAGCTCCTACGAGCAGTACTTC
- | TRBJ1-2 | - | TRBV5-1 | CASSLLALNYGYTF | TGCGCCAGCAGCTTGCTCGCACTCAACTATGGCTACACCTTC
once | TRBJ2-3 | TRBD2 | TRBV20-1 | CSAGGLAGVSTDTQYF | TGCAGTGCTGGAGGACTAGCGGGAGTTAGCACAGATACGCAGTATTTT
- | TRBJ2-3 | TRBD2 | TRBV7-9 | CASGSEGVAGADTQYF | TGTGCCAGCGGGTCCGAGGGGGTAGCGGGAGCAGATACGCAGTATTTT
many | TRBJ1-6 | - | TRBV6-5 | CASSYGQGSSPLHF | TGTGCCAGCAGTTACGGCCAGGGAAGTTCACCCCTCCACTTT
- | TRBJ1-6 | - | TRBV7-2 | CASSSHPGSPLHF | TGTGCCAGCAGCTCCCACCCGGGGTCACCCCTCCACTTT
few | TRBJ1-2 | - | TRBV29-1 | CSVEEFGPGGINYGYTF | -
many | TRBJ1-3 | TRBD1 | TRBV28 | CASSGFPGQDRNTIYF | TGTGCCAGCAGTGGATTTCCGGGACAGGACCGAAACACCATATATTTT
- | TRBJ2-7 | TRBD1 | TRBV9 | CASSVGVGGGSEQYF | TGTGCCAGCAGCGTAGGAGTAGGGGGCGGTTCCGAGCAGTACTTC